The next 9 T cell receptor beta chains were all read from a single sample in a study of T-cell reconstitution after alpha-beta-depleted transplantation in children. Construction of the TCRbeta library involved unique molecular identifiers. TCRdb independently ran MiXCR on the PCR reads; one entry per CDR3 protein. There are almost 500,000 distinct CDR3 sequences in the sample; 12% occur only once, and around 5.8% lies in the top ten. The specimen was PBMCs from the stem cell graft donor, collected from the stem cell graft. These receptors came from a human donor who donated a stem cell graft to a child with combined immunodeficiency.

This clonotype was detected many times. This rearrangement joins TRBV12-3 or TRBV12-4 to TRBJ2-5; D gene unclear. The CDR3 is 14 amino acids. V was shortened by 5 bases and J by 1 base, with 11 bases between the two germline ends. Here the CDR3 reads CASSLSSAQETQYF. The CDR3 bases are TGTGCCAGCAGTCTCTCCAGCGCCCAAGAGACCCAGTACTTC.

The CDR3 spells CASSSPRDRTYEQYF. Written as DNA, the CDR3 is TGTGCCAGCAGTTCCCCGCGGGACAGGACCTACGAGCAGTACTTC. The genes are TRBV6-2 or TRBV6-3 and TRBJ2-7; 8 positions match TRBD1. The CDR3 contains 15 residues. CDR1 is MNHEY and CDR2 is SVGEGT in the germline V gene. Germline trimming cut 4 bases from V and 2 bases from J; bases unmatched to any gene: 7.

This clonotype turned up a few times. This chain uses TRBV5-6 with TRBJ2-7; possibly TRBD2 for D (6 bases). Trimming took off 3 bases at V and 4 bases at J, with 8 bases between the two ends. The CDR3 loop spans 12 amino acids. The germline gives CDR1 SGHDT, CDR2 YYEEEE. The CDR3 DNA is TGTGCCAGCAGCTGGGGGAGGTACGAGCAGTACTTC. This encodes CASSWGRYEQYF.

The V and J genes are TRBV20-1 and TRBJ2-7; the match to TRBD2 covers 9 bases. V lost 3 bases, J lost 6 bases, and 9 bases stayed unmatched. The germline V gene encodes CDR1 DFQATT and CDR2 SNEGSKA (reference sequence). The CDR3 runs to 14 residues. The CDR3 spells CSASPPGLAREQYF. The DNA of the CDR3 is TGCAGTGCTAGCCCCCCGGGACTAGCTCGCGAGCAGTACTTC.

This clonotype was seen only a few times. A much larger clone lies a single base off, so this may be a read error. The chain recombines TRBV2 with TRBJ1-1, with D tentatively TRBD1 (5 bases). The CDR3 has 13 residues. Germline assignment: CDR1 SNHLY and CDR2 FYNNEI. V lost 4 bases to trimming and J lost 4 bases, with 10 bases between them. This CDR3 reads CASSGDGSTEAFF. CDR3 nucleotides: TGTGCCAGCAGTGGGGACGGAAGCACTGAAGCTTTCTTT.

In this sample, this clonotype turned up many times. CDR3 protein: CASSLRPGELFF. DNA of the CDR3: TGTGCCAGCAGCTTACGGCCCGGGGAGCTGTTTTTT. The chain has TRBV12-3 or TRBV12-4 and TRBJ2-2; D unclear. This CDR3 spans 12 amino acids. Trimming cost V 6 bases and J 6 bases, with 8 bases left between them.

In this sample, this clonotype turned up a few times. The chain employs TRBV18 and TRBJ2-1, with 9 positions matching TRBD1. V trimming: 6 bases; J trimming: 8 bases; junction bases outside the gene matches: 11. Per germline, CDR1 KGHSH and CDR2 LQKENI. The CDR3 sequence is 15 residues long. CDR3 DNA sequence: TGTGCCAGCTCCCAGGGACCGGGACAGGGATATGAGCAGTTCTTC. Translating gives CASSQGPGQGYEQFF.

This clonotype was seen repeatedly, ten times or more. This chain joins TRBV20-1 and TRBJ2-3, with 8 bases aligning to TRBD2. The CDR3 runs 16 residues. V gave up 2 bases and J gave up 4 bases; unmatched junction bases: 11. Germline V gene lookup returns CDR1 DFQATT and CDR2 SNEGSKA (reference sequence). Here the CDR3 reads CSARPPWAGGPDTQYF. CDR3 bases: TGCAGTGCTAGACCTCCTTGGGCGGGGGGACCAGATACGCAGTATTTT.

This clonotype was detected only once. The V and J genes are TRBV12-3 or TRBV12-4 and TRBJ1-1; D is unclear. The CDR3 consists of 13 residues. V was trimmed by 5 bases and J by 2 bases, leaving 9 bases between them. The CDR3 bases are TGTGCCAGCAGTCTCCCGGGCAACACTGAAGCTTTCTTT. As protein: CASSLPGNTEAFF.